These 17 T cell receptor beta chains were sequenced from one sample in a study of shared clonotypes between healthy human individuals (dated by TCRdb to about 2020). The library was prepared using the immunoSEQ multiplex PCR assay. The immuneACCESS repertoire file appears here via TCRdb, limited to in-frame rearrangements. These files lack a portion of the clones; in checked studies, under half of the deficit traces to unresolved V genes, and the cause of the others is not known. In this sample the table shows about 490,000 clones, around 73% of which occur a single time. The ten largest clones take up around 12% of the sample. The sample comprised PBMCs. Source of these receptors: a woman between 40 and 50 years old in good health. Some clones in this sample may be carry-over from other donors' samples.

The chain is built from TRBV7-6 and TRBJ2-1; TRBD1 matches at 8 bases. CDR1 and CDR2 (germline): SGHVS, FNYEAQ. Trimming took 4 bases from V and 12 from J; bases not matched to a gene: 11. The CDR3 length is 14 residues. The CDR3 loop is CASSSGQGSPVQFF. CDR3 nucleotides: TGTGCCAGCAGCTCCGGACAGGGCTCCCCGGTGCAGTTCTTC.

The rearrangement links TRBV6-4 to TRBJ2-1; 12 bases are a match to TRBD2. Germline V CDR1 and CDR2: MRHNA, SNTAGT. The CDR3 runs 15 residues. J gave up 7 bases and V 3 bases, and 4 bases lay outside the gene matches. CDR3 loop: CASSEGLAGSNEQFF. In DNA, the CDR3 is TGTGCCAGCAGTGAAGGACTAGCGGGGTCGAATGAGCAGTTCTTC.

The chain carries TRBV5-1 and TRBJ2-3; TRBD2 might be the D (5 bases). This CDR3 is built from 15 residues. The V gene lost 0 bases and the J gene lost 2 bases, with 10 bases spanning the gap. CDR1 is SGHRS, CDR2 YFSETQ, per germline. CDR3 residues: CASSLGGQTTDTQYF. CDR3 in DNA: TGCGCCAGCAGCTTGGGCGGGCAAACCACAGATACGCAGTATTTT.

There are a few counts of this clone. J is TRBJ1-5 and V is TRBV2; D is unresolved. CDR3 length equals 15 residues. Trimming left V 4 bases short and J 6 bases short, with 16 bases between. Germline assignment: CDR1 SNHLY and CDR2 FYNNEI. The CDR3 bases are TGTGCCAGCAGTGTCCGTGGGGTCGTCGGTCAGCCCCAGCATTTT. Encoded protein: CASSVRGVVGQPQHF. The full variable domain, in which reference TRBV2 and TRBJ1-5 provide the parts outside the CDR3, is EPEVTQTPSHQVTQMGQEVILRCVPISNHLYFYWYRQILGQKVEFLVSFYNNEISEKSEIFDDQFSVERPDGSNFTLKIRSTKLEDSAMYFCASSVRGVVGQPQHFGDGTRLSIL.

The chain recombines TRBV6-6 with TRBJ2-7; D is unclear. The CDR3 is 12 amino acids. Trimming pared 6 bases from V and 0 bases from J, leaving 6 bases between. Germline CDR1 is MNHNY and CDR2 is SVGAGI (reference sequence). Here the CDR3 reads CASSSISYEQYF. Here the CDR3 DNA reads TGTGCCAGCAGCTCAATCTCCTACGAGCAGTACTTC.

This clone was observed once. V is TRBV18 and J is TRBJ2-1, with TRBD2 matching 8 bases. V trimming: 6 bases; J trimming: 9 bases; junction bases outside the gene matches: 10. Looked up from germline, CDR1 is KGHSH and CDR2 is LQKENI. The CDR3 has 14 residues. In nucleotides, the CDR3 is TGTGCCAGCTCCCCCCCCGGGGGGGGTGGTGAGCAGTTCTTC. Translating it yields CASSPPGGGGEQFF.

This clone has only one observation. The CDR3 carries no conserved terminal phenylalanine or tryptophan, so it likely arises from a read error. No DNA is shown, since the ends of the CDR3 on it are uncertain; the CDR3 is the one TCRdb lists. The chain joins TRBV30 to TRBJ1-1; TRBD1 is the table's D call and was not checked against the DNA. Germline assignment: CDR1 GTSNPN and CDR2 SVGIG (reference sequence). The CDR3 has 13 residues if both end residues are counted. The CDR3 sequence: CAWSTQGAAEAFS.

This clone occurred a few times. In DNA, the CDR3 is TGTGCCAGCAGTTCCGGACAGTTCTCCTACGAGCAGTACTTC. Encoded protein: CASSSGQFSYEQYF. The J gene is TRBJ2-7, the V gene TRBV7-8; TRBD1 might be the D (6 bases). The length of the CDR3 is 14 residues. Germline CDR1 reads SGHVS; CDR2 reads FQNEAQ. Trimming shortened V by 6 bases and J by 0 bases, and 12 bases separated the two germline ends.

The J gene is TRBJ2-7, the V gene TRBV27; TRBD2 aligns across 11 bases. V lost 0 bases, J lost 2 bases, and 3 bases stayed unmatched. From germline, CDR1 is MNHEY and CDR2 SMNVEV (reference sequence). The CDR3 consists of 16 residues. The CDR3 loop is CASSLSGLAGAYEQYF. The CDR3 nucleotides read TGTGCCAGCAGTTTATCCGGACTAGCGGGCGCCTACGAGCAGTACTTC.

For the CDR3, the DNA is TGTGCCTGGACCCCTGCCTACAGGACAGATACGCAGTATTTT. It encodes CAWTPAYRTDTQYF. V gene TRBV30 combines with J gene TRBJ2-3; a weak D match, TRBD1 (5 bases). Trimming cost V 4 bases and J 3 bases, with 14 bases left between them. Germline loops: CDR1 GTSNPN, CDR2 SVGIG (reference sequence). The CDR3 contains 14 residues. Combining the CDR3 with reference TRBV30 and TRBJ2-3 gives the whole variable domain SQTIHQWPATLVQPVGSPLSLECTVEGTSNPNLYWYRQAAGRGLQLLFYSVGIGQISSEVPQNLSASRPQDRQFILSSKKLLLSDSGFYLCAWTPAYRTDTQYFGPGTRLTVL.

This clone showed up just once. CDR3 sequence reads: CASSLTGQPQHF. The CDR3 DNA sequence: TGTGCCAGCAGCTTAACAGGACAGCCCCAGCATTTT. The genes are TRBV7-9 and TRBJ1-5; D possibly corresponds to TRBD1 (5 bases). Deletions cut 2 bases from V and 7 bases from J, with 6 bases between. In germline, CDR1 is SEHNR, CDR2 FQNEAQ (reference sequence). The CDR3 length is 12 residues. The full variable domain, completed using reference TRBV7-9 and TRBJ1-5, is DTGVSQNPRHKITKRGQNVTFRCDPISEHNRLYWYRQTLGQGPEFLTYFQNEAQLEKSRLLSDRFSAERPKGSFSTLEIQRTEQGDSAMYLCASSLTGQPQHFGDGTRLSIL.

A word on this clone: This likely traces to a read error, being one base from a far larger clone. The same CDR3 arises from other DNA sequences in this sample as well. The rearrangement links TRBV30 to TRBJ2-6, with D possibly matching TRBD2 (6 bases). Germline V gives CDR1 GTSNPN, CDR2 SVGIG (reference sequence). V gave up 3 bases and J gave up 2 bases, with 17 bases separating them. The CDR3 loop spans 17 amino acids. The CDR3 DNA follows: TGTGCCTGGAGCCGCTTCGGGGGTCTAACTGGGGCCAACGTCCTGACTTTC. Amino acids: CAWSRFGGLTGANVLTF.

The rearrangement links TRBV30 to TRBJ2-1, with 7 bases lining up with TRBD1. Per the germline V gene, CDR1 is GTSNPN and CDR2 is SVGIG (reference sequence). This CDR3 contains 15 residues. The J segment lost 2 bases and the V segment lost 3 bases, leaving 7 bases of the junction unmatched. CDR3 nucleotide sequence: TGTGCCTGGAGCCTAGGACAGGTGCCCTACAATGAGCAGTTCTTC. Its protein is CAWSLGQVPYNEQFF. The complete variable domain, with remaining parts taken from reference TRBV30 and TRBJ2-1, reads SQTIHQWPATLVQPVGSPLSLECTVEGTSNPNLYWYRQAAGRGLQLLFYSVGIGQISSEVPQNLSASRPQDRQFILSSKKLLLSDSGFYLCAWSLGQVPYNEQFFGPGTRLTVL.

The V call is TRBV11-2, the J call TRBJ1-1, with D perhaps TRBD1 (5 bases). CDR3 length: 14 residues. The germline V and J ends were trimmed by 3 bases and 6 bases, with 14 bases remaining between them. Germline V gene sequence: CDR1 SGHAT, CDR2 FQNNGV. The CDR3 loop reads CASSFGLGGAEAFF. In DNA form, the CDR3 reads TGTGCCAGCAGCTTTGGCCTCGGGGGGGCTGAAGCTTTCTTT.

V usage is TRBV11-2 and J usage is TRBJ1-4; D ambiguous. V was clipped by 0 bases and J by 5 bases, with 10 bases between them. The CDR3 extends over 15 amino acids. Germline values: CDR1 SGHAT, CDR2 FQNNGV. CDR3 sequence: CASSLDLGTNEKLFF. The CDR3 DNA reads TGTGCCAGCAGCTTAGACCTGGGTACCAATGAAAAACTGTTTTTT.

The gene calls are TRBV29-1 and TRBJ1-3; D might be TRBD1 (5 bases). V dropped 7 bases and J dropped 5 bases, with 12 bases sitting between them. Germline lookup yields CDR1 SQVTM and CDR2 ANQGSEA. The CDR3 sequence is 12 residues long. CDR3 amino acids: CSGRGGRNTIYF. The CDR3 nucleotides read TGCAGCGGTAGGGGAGGAAGAAACACCATATATTTT.

V gene TRBV15 combines with J gene TRBJ1-2; 8 bases map to TRBD1. This CDR3 is built from 15 residues. The junction had 9 bases not matched to a gene; V was cut back by 3 bases and J by 6 bases. Germline V lookup: CDR1 LNHNV, CDR2 YYDKDF (reference sequence). The CDR3 region is CATSRDRVGSDGYTF. In DNA, the CDR3 is TGTGCCACCAGCAGGGACAGGGTAGGGTCGGATGGCTACACCTTC.